This T cell receptor (beta chain) emerged from a study of molecular identifiers for immune sequencing clone quantification. The CDR3 covers 22 residues. The V segment lost 6 bases and the J segment 4 bases; nucleotides outside the gene matches: 31. Findings and limits, study-wide: Because of identical TCR molecules sharing a barcode, sizes of highly expanded clones could be underestimated. Clones that had above 20 RNA copies took up over 99% of effector molecules but under 1% in naive cells.

This clonotype has only a few counts. Antigen unknown. Based on a CD8+CD4-CCR7+CD45RA+ profile, naive CD8 T cells were sorted. Libraries of bulk TCR were made by previously described methods (with listed TCR primers). TCRdb called the PCR reads again in MiXCR, with one record for every CDR3 protein. The profile shows 53,000 or so distinct CDR3 sequences, roughly 38% of them singletons. This clonotype was obtained from a human donor in good health. Some libraries in this study had Jurkat cell RNA spiked in. Sequencing was done on a sample of naive CD8+ T cells from blood, with Jurkat cell RNA spiked in. Indicated subset: FACS-sorted CD8+CD4-CCR7+CD45RA+ naive T cells. The J gene is TRBJ2-5, the V gene TRBV12-3 or TRBV12-4; 8 positions match TRBD2. CDR3: CASRPSLLPTGGPAGVGETQYF. As DNA, the CDR3 is TGTGCCAGCAGACCTAGCCTTCTACCCACAGGCGGCCCAGCGGGAGTTGGAGAGACCCAGTACTTC.